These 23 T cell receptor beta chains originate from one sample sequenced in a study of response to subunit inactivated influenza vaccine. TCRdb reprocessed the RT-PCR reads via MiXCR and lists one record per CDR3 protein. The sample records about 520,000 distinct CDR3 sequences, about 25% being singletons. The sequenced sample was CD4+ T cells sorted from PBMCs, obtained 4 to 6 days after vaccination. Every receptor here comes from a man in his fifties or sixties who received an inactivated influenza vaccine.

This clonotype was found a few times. The CDR3 loop is CASSDPGTSVLNEQFF. CDR3 nucleotide sequence: TGCGCCAGCAGCGACCCCGGGACTAGCGTTCTCAATGAGCAGTTCTTC. The chain has TRBV5-1 and TRBJ2-1, with 10 bases identical to TRBD2. Per germline, CDR1 SGHRS and CDR2 YFSETQ. V was pared by 4 bases and J by 6 bases, with 10 bases of the junction left unmatched. The CDR3 covers 16 residues.

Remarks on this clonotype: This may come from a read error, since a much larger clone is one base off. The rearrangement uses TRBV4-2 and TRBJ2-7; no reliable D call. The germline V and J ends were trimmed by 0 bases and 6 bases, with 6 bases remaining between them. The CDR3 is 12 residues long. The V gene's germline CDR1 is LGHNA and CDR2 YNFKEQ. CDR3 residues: CASSQDRSEQYF. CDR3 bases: TGTGCCAGCAGCCAAGATCGGTCCGAGCAGTACTTC.

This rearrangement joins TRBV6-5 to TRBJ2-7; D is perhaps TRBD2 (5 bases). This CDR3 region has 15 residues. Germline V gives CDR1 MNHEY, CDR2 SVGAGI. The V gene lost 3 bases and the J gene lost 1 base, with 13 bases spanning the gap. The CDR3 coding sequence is TGTGCCAGCAGTTATTTTCGGGGTAGTTCCTACGAGCAGTACTTC. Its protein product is CASSYFRGSSYEQYF.

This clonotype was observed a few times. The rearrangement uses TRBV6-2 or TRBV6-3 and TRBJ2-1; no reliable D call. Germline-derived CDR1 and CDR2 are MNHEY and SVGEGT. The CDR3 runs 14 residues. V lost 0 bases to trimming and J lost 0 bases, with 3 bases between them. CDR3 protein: CASSYSGSYNEQFF. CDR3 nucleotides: TGTGCCAGCAGTTACTCGGGCTCCTACAATGAGCAGTTCTTC.

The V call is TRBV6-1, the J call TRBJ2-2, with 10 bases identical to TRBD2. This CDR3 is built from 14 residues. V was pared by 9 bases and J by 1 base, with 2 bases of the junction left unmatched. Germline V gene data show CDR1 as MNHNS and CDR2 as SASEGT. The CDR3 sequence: CARLAGWNTGELFF. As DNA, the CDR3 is TGTGCCAGACTAGCGGGATGGAACACCGGGGAGCTGTTTTTT.

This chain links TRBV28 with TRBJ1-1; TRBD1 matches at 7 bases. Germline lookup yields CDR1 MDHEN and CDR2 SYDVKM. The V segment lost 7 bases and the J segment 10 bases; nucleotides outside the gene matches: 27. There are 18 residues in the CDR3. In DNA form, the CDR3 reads TGTGCCAGCACGGCACAAAGAAGACAGGGAGGTCGTGGGAGGGGAGCTTTCTTT. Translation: CASTAQRRQGGRGRGAFF.

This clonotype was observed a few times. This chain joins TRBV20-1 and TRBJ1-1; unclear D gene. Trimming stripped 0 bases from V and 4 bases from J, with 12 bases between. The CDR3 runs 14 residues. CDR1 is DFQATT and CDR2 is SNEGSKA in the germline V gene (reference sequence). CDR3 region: CSAREGHAGTEAFF. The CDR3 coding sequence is TGCAGTGCTAGAGAGGGCCACGCGGGCACTGAAGCTTTCTTT.

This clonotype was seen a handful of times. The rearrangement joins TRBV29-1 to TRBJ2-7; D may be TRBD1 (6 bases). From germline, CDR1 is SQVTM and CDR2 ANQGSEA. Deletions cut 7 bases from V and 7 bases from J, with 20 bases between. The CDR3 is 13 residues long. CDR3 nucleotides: TGCAGCGCGGGACAAAATTTATCGGGTGAGCAGTACTTC. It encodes CSAGQNLSGEQYF.

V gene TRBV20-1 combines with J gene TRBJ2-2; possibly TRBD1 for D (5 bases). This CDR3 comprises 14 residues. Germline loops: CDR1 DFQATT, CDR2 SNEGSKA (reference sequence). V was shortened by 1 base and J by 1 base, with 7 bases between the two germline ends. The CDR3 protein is CSARVQGNTGELFF. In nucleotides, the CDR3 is TGCAGTGCTAGAGTCCAGGGGAACACCGGGGAGCTGTTTTTT.

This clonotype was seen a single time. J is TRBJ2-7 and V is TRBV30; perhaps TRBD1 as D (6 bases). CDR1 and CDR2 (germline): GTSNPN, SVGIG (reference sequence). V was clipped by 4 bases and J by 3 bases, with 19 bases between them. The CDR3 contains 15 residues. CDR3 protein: CAWNPLQGTDYEQYF. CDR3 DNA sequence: TGTGCCTGGAACCCATTACAGGGAACGGACTACGAGCAGTACTTC.

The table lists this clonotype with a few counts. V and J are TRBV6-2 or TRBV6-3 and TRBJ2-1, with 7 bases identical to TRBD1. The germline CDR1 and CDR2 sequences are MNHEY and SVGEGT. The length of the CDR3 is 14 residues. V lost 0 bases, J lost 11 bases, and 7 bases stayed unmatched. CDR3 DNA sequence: TGTGCCAGCAGTTACTCCCTGACAGGGATGAAGCAGTTCTTC. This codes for CASSYSLTGMKQFF.

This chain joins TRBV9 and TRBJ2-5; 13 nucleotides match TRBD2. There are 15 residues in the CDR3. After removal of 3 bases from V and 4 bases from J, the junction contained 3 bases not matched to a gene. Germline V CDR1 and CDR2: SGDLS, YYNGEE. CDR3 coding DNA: TGTGCCAGCAGCGCACTAGCGGGGGGGGTAGAGACCCAGTACTTC. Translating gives CASSALAGGVETQYF. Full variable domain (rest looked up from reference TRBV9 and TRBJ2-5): DSGVTQTPKHLITATGQRVTLRCSPRSGDLSVYWYQQSLDQGLQFLIQYYNGEERAKGNILERFSAQQFPDLHSELNLSSLELGDSALYFCASSALAGGVETQYFGPGTRLLVL.

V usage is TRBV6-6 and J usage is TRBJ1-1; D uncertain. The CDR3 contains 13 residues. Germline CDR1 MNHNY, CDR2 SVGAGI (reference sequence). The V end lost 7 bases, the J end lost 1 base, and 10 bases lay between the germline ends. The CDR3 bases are TGTGCCAGCACCAGGCGGGGGAACACTGAAGCTTTCTTT. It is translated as CASTRRGNTEAFF.

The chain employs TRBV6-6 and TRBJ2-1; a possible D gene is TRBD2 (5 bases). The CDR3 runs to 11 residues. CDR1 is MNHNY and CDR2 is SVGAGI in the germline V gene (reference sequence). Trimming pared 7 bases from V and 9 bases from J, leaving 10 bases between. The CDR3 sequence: CASNNGVEQFF. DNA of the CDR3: TGTGCCAGCAACAACGGGGTTGAGCAGTTCTTC.

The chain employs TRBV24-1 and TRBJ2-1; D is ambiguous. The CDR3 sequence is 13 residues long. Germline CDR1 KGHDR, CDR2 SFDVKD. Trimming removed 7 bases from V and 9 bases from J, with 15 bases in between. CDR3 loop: CATRGLTKSEQFF. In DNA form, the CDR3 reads TGTGCCACCAGGGGATTAACCAAAAGTGAGCAGTTCTTC.

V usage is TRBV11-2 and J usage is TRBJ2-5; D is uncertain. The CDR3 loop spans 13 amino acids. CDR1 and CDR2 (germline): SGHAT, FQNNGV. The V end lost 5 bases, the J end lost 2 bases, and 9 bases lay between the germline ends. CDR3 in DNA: TGTGCCAGCAGCGTTGAGGTACAAGAGACCCAGTACTTC. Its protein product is CASSVEVQETQYF.

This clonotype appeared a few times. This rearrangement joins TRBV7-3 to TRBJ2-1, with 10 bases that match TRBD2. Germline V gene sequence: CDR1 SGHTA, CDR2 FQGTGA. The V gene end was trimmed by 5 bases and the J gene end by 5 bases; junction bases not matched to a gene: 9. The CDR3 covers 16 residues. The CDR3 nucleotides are TGTGCCAGCAGCCCTATAGCGGGAGGAAGCCACAATGAGCAGTTCTTC. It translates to CASSPIAGGSHNEQFF.

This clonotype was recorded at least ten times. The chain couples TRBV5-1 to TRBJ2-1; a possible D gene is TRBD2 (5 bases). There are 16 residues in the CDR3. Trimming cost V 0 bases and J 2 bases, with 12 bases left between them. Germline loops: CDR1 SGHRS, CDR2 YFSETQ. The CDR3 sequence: CASSLALRVAYNEQFF. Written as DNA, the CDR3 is TGCGCCAGCAGCTTGGCCCTGCGGGTTGCCTACAATGAGCAGTTCTTC.

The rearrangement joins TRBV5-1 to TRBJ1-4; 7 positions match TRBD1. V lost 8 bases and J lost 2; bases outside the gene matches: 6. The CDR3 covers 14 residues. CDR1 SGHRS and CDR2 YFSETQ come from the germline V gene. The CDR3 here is CASHRGQTNEKLFF. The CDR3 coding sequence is TGCGCCAGTCACAGGGGCCAGACTAATGAAAAACTGTTTTTT.

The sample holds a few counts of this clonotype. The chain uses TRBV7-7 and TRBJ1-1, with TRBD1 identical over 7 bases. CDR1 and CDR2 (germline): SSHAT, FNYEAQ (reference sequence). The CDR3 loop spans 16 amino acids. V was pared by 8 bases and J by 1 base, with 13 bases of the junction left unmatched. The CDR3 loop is CASQTGTGQENTEAFF. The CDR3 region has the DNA TGTGCCAGCCAGACCGGAACAGGACAGGAGAACACTGAAGCTTTCTTT.

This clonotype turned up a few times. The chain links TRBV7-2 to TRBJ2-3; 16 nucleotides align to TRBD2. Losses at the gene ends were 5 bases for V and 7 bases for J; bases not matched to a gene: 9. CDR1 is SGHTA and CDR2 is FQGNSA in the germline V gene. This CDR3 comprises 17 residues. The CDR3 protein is CASSPGLAGGPSHTQYF. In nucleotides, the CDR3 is TGTGCCAGCAGCCCGGGACTAGCGGGGGGGCCCTCGCATACGCAGTATTTT.

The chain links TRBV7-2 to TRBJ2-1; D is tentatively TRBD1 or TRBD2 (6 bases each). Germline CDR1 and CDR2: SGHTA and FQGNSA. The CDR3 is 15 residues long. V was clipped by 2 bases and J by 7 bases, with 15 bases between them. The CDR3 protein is CASSLSRRGGNEQFF. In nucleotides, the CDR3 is TGTGCCAGCAGCTTATCCCGACGAGGGGGGAATGAGCAGTTCTTC. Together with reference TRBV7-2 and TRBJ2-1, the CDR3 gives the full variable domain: GAGVSQSPSNKVTEKGKDVELRCDPISGHTALYWYRQSLGQGLEFLIYFQGNSAPDKSGLPSDRFSAERTGGSVSTLTIQRTQQEDSAVYLCASSLSRRGGNEQFFGPGTRLTVL.

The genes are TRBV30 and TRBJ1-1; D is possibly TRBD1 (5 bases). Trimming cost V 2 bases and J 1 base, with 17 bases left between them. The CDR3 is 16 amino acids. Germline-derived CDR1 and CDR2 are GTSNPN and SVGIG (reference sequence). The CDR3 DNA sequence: TGTGCCTGGAGTCGAGGGCGAGACAGTAGGAACACTGAAGCTTTCTTT. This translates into CAWSRGRDSRNTEAFF.